This T cell receptor (beta chain) originates from a study of T cells in Graves' hyperthyroidism and ophthalmopathy (dated 2019 in TCRdb). About the full investigation: Peripheral blood samples were taken at the time of initial diagnosis, prior to any treatment. The 75 to 100 discovery patients were randomly split 7:3 into training and test sets. Following sampling, methimazole starting at 30 mg daily was given to hyperthyroidism patients, and high-dose intravenous methylprednisolone was given to ophthalmopathy patients. In addition, the study compared T-cell repertoires in thyroid tissue and in blood from roughly six Graves' hyperthyroidism patients. Prospective prediction of ophthalmopathy was tested in an independent validation cohort consisting of about 20 hyperthyroidism patients and 15 to 17 patients who later progressed to ophthalmopathy. The paper describes TCR Vbeta CDR3 sequencing of around 130 peripheral blood samples, made up of about 40 ophthalmopathy patients, some 80 hyperthyroidism patients and some 17 progressor patients. A discovery cohort of about 96 patients, about 43 with Graves' ophthalmopathy and 55 to 65 with stable Graves' hyperthyroidism, was used to find distinguishing TCR V-J signatures. Beyond this particular receptor, the publication reports: In cross-validation, a model built on a 13 V-J signature told ophthalmopathy apart from stable hyperthyroidism with approximately 90% sensitivity and around 81% specificity, and in testing the same model reached 80%/75%. Sample size was not statistically predetermined, and investigators were not blinded to group allocation. Most expanded thyroid clonotypes (frequency above 0.001) were also found in blood, which suggests that blood repertoires may mirror thyroid immune responses. In validation, the model predicted progression to ophthalmopathy with over 60% sensitivity and approximately 72% specificity, a median of roughly seven months before onset.

The TCR beta CDR3 regions were amplified from the RNA transcripts. The TCR CDR3 was subjected to a first round of RT-PCR using the HTBI primer set and the Qiagen OneStep RT-PCR kit. Libraries were constructed in a second round of multiplex PCR, after which size selection and purification were carried out. Paired-end sequencing of the libraries was performed with 100 bp reads on an Illumina HiSeq2000. The original pipeline was this. SOAPnuke was used to process the raw data, throwing out any read that contained adapters or uncalled bases, had a mean Phred below 15, or lacked an exact constant-primer or identifier match. COPE v1.2.5 was used to merge the high-quality paired reads, and each unique nucleotide sequence was defined as a clonotype. MiTCR v1.1 was used to align clonotypes to the IMGT TRBV, TRBD and TRBJ reference segments. Analysis was restricted to V-J combinations with a frequency above 0.0001, which covered 99% to 99.2% of repertoires. A TCS score was defined as the ratio between F50 (clonal expansion) and ExV (chaos), using BLOSUM62-based TCRdist between CDR3 peptides within each V-J. Welch's t-statistics and random forest reduced roughly 500 V-J features to 10 to 15, which were used in a naive Bayes classifier (R e1071). TCRdb reprocessed the public reads (quality trimming at Q25 with fastp, clone calling with MiXCR) and kept in-frame beta chains. Rows matching on CDR3 protein sequence are summarized as one entry with the most common DNA and genes. None of the V and J calls come from the authors' own analysis; TCRdb made them. This sample holds a few hundred thousand distinct CDR3 sequences; roughly 15% were observed only once. Together, the top ten hold roughly 14% of the sample.

The sample holds many counts of this clonotype. This receptor's antigen is unknown. Base-call qualities are not available, and no considerably larger clone is one nucleotide away. Hyperthyroidism patients were newly diagnosed, with disease duration under 2 months, and aged 18 to 65 years. The study excluded patients with uncontrolled infections, other autoimmune diseases, pregnancy or lactation. Diagnoses relied on clinical symptoms, serum thyroxine and TRAb, thyroid ultrasound and orbital computed tomography. Blood from progressor patients was drawn when they were first diagnosed with hyperthyroidism, before any ophthalmopathy symptoms appeared. PBMCs were separated from approximately 9.9 ml of fresh peripheral blood using Ficoll-Paque density gradient centrifugation. Progressor patients were first diagnosed with Graves' hyperthyroidism and then developed ophthalmopathy during follow-up. Total RNA was extracted using Trizol reagent, and RNA quality was assessed on an Agilent 2100 Bioanalyzer.

The germline V gene sets CDR1 to SGDLS and CDR2 to YYNGEE. Inclusive of the bounding cysteine and phenylalanine, the CDR3 is 16 residues long. The DNA shown is the 48-base CDR3, in frame from base 1. Ends trimmed: V by 3 bases, J by 6 bases; bases unmatched to a gene: 12. Sequenced: blood. The chain couples TRBV9 to TRBJ2-1; 7 bases in the junction line up with TRBD2. This clonotype was obtained from a woman aged 40 to 55 with Graves' hyperthyroidism that later progressed to Graves' ophthalmopathy. The sequence in DNA is TGTGCCAGCAGCGAGGGGACCGGGACTACGGGCAATGAGCAGTTCTTC. The translation is CASSEGTGTTGNEQFF.